These T cell receptor beta chains were read from a single sample in a study of CD8 T cells in Susac syndrome. TCRdb re-analysed the immunoSEQ multiplex PCR reads in MiXCR, keeping a single row per CDR3 protein. Found here are fewer than 200,000 distinct CDR3 sequences, around 96% of them singletons; the top ten hold 0.15% to 0.2%. The sample taken for sequencing was CD8+ T cells from PBMCs. The receptor set was obtained from a human donor with multiple sclerosis. CDR3s include the opening cysteine and the closing phenylalanine or tryptophan.

J | V | CDR3
TRBJ2-3 | TRBV4-1 | CASSQSTSGTDTQYF
TRBJ2-7 | TRBV2 | CAASADLYYEQYF
TRBJ2-3 | TRBV19 | CASSIWGAGPGTDTQYF
TRBJ2-1 | TRBV9 | CASSWGVYNEQFF
TRBJ1-2 | TRBV4-2 | CASSHPDIGYTF
TRBJ2-2 | TRBV7-7 | CASAPPGTGELFF
TRBJ2-6 | TRBV4-2 | CASSETPGGEANVLTF
TRBJ2-1 | TRBV20-1 | CSARDGGEQFF
TRBJ1-1 | TRBV12-3/TRBV12-4 | CASSVRDTNTEAFF
TRBJ2-3 | TRBV28 | CASSPGQHTDTQYF